This paragraph reports one T cell receptor beta chain. The antigen remains undetermined. Time point given: pretreatment peripheral blood. Trimming removed 4 bases from V and 1 base from J, with 14 bases in between. The CDR3 has 16 amino acids. CDR1 and CDR2 from the germline V gene are LNHNV and YYDKDF (reference sequence). This specimen belongs to a study of PD-L1 blockade in urothelial cancer. Study conclusions and caveats: Clonality of blood TCR below the median before treatment predicted better survival.

Sequenced by immunoSEQ multiplex PCR; TCRdb stores in-frame clones only, minus some. The sample includes 60,000 to 70,000 clones, 80% to 90% of them seen just once. The chain couples TRBV15 to TRBJ2-1, with D perhaps matching TRBD2 (5 bases). This specimen consisted of PBMCs, obtained around atezolizumab (anti-PD-L1) treatment. The TCR sequence derives from a man between 65 and 85 years old with urothelial cancer. The chain's CDR3 is CATSNRRGPSYNEQFF. DNA for the CDR3: TGTGCCACCAGCAACCGAAGAGGGCCTTCCTACAATGAGCAGTTCTTC.